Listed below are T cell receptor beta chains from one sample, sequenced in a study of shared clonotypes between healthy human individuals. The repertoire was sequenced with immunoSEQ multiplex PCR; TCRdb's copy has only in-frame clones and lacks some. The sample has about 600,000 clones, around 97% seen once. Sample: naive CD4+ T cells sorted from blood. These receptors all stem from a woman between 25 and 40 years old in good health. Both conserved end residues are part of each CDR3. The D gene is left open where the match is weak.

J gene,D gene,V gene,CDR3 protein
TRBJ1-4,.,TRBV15,CATSRVTRRYEKLFF
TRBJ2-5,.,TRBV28,CASSKTWTVQETQYF
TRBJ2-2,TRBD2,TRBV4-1,CASSQDLLAGGGNTGELFF
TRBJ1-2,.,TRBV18,CASSPSAGDGYTF
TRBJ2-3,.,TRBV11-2,CASSLRSGYPDTQYF
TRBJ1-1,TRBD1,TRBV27,CASSAQGAWTEAFF
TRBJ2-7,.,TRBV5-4,CASSVGHFSYEQYF
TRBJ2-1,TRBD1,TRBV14,CASSLNRDRGFNEQFF
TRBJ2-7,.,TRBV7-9,CASSLRNEQYF
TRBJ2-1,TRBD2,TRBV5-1,CASSWDGAGDDEQFF
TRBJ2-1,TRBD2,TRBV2,CASSEATLAGAPSHNEQFF
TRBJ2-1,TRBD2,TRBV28,CASSSASAGGTNEQFF
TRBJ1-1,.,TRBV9,CASGAGDTEAFF
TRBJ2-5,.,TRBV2,CASSPPETQYF
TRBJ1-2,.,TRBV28,CASLQPLGGYGYTF
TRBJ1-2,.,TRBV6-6,CASSSGRWGYTF